The TCR beta chain under discussion was sequenced for a study of blood T cell repertoires in COVID-19. For the study at large: COVID-19 samples collected from the United States, Italy and Spain covered acute and convalescent phases.

Method: immunoSEQ multiplex PCR; TCRdb's copy keeps in-frame clones and lacks some. The sample shows roughly 200,000 clones, roughly nine tenths of them seen only once. Individuals aged roughly 18 to 95 years were recruited from fewer than 25 US areas. The sequencing input was PBMCs or T cells enriched from blood (not recorded which). The sequence was obtained from a woman in her 30s who had recovered from COVID-19.

The CDR3 region is CASSFRGTGVGNTIYF. CDR3 DNA sequence: TGTGCCAGCAGTTTTCGCGGGACAGGGGTTGGAAACACCATATATTTT. This rearrangement joins TRBV28 to TRBJ1-3; TRBD1 agrees at 10 bases. Per the germline V gene, CDR1 is MDHEN and CDR2 is SYDVKM. The CDR3 consists of 16 residues. The junction had 5 bases not matched to a gene; V was cut back by 3 bases and J by 3 bases.